The entry below describes one TCR beta chain. With random hexamers, roughly 0.45 to 1 ug RNA was reverse transcribed. An immunoSEQ multiplex PCR amplified TCR beta CDR3 over 54 Vbeta and 13 Jbeta. MiXCR, run by TCRdb on the immunoSEQ multiplex PCR reads, gives a single entry per CDR3 protein. This sample has some 200,000 distinct CDR3 sequences, with approximately 96% found just once. These data come from a study of CD8 T cells in Susac syndrome. The CDR3 sequence is 14 residues long. The ends lost 8 bases at V and 2 bases at J; junction bases unmatched: 8. From germline, CDR1 is SGHTA and CDR2 FQGNSA.

The TCR sequence derives from a human donor with Susac syndrome. The J gene is TRBJ1-2, the V gene TRBV7-2, with TRBD1 identical over 7 bases. The specimen sequenced was CD4+ T cells from PBMCs. The CDR3, as DNA: TGTGCCAGCGGTCGGTCAGGGGGGAACTATGGCTACACCTTC. It encodes CASGRSGGNYGYTF.